This T cell receptor (beta chain) was observed in a study of cytomegalovirus exposure and HLA in healthy donors. Primers: 60 Vbeta forward and 13 Jbeta reverse. Repertoires were generated with immunoSEQ multiplex PCR, while TCRdb's copy carries only in-frame clones and drops some. This sample yields about 97,000 clones, of which roughly 80% are seen a single time; 8% to 10% belongs to the top ten. The CDR3 has 14 residues. The germline V gene has CDR1 SGHAT and CDR2 FQNNGV. J lost 4 bases, V lost 2 bases, and 0 bases had no gene match. Regarding the study as a whole: Some V segments, TRBV6-2 and TRBV6-3 among them, were indistinguishable and were therefore excluded. Under 20,000 TCR beta sequences were associated with HLA alleles at 0.05 false discovery rate in a later analysis. Within the data, a cluster of highly shared sequence variants was likely a sequencing artifact.

A remark on this clone: Its matching antigen is unknown.

The V call is TRBV11-2, the J call TRBJ2-1, with 9 positions matching TRBD2. The receptor's source is a male donor in good health and CMV-seropositive. Input material: PBMCs. The DNA for the CDR3 is TGTGCCAGCAGCTTAACTAGCGGGTACAATGAGCAGTTCTTC. Protein: CASSLTSGYNEQFF. The full variable domain, completed using reference TRBV11-2 and TRBJ2-1, is EAGVAQSPRYKIIEKRQSVAFWCNPISGHATLYWYQQILGQGPKLLIQFQNNGVVDDSQLPKDRFSAERLKGVDSTLKIQPAKLEDSAVYLCASSLTSGYNEQFFGPGTRLTVL.